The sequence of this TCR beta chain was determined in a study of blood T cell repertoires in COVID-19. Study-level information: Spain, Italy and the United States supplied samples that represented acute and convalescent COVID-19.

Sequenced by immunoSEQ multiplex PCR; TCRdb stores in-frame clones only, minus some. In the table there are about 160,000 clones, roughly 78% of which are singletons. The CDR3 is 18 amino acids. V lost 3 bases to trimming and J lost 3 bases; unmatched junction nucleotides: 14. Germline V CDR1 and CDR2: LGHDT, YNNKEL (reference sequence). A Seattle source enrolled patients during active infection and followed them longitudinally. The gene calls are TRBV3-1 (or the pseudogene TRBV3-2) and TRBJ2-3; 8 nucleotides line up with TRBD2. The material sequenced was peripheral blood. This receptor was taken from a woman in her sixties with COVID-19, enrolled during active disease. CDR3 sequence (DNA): TGTGCCAGCAGCCACTATGGGGGTAGCGGGATTGGAACAGATACGCAGTATTTT. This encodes CASSHYGGSGIGTDTQYF.